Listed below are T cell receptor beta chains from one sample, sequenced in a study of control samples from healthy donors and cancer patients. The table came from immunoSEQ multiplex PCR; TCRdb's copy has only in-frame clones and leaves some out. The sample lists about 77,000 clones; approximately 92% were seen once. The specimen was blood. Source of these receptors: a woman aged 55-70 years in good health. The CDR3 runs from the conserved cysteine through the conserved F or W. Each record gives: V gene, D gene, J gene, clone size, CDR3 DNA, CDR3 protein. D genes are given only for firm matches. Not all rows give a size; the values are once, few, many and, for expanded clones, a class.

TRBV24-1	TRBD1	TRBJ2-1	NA	TGTGCCACCAGTGATGTGGGACAGGGGGCCTATGAGCAGTTCTTC	CATSDVGQGAYEQFF
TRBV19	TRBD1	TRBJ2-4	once	TGTGCCAGTAGCGAGGGACAGAAAAACATTCAGTACTTC	CASSEGQKNIQYF
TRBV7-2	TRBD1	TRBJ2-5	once	TGTGCCAGCAGCTTTGCGGACAGGCCAGAGACCCAGTACTTC	CASSFADRPETQYF
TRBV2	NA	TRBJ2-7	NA	TGTGCCAGCAGCGGAGATCCCACTTACGAGCAGTACTTC	CASSGDPTYEQYF
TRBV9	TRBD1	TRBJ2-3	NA	TGTGCCAGCAGCGTCGGGACAGCGAGCACAGATACGCAGTATTTT	CASSVGTASTDTQYF
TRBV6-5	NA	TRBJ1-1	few	TGTGCCAGCAGGTCGGATGTATATGAAGCTTTCTTT	CASRSDVYEAFF
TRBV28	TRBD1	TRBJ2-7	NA	TGTGCCAGCCGACAGGGGAGCTCCTACGAGCAGTACTTC	CASRQGSSYEQYF
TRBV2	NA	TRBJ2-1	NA	TGTGCCAGGAGAGTTAAACCGGGACTGACGGTCCATGAGCAGTTCTTC	CARRVKPGLTVHEQFF
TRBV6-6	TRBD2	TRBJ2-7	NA	TGTGCCAGCAGACTTGACGGGACTAGCAAAAACGAGCAGTACTTC	CASRLDGTSKNEQYF
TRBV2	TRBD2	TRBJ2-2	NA	TGTGCCAGCACCAAGCGGGAGAACGGGGAGCTGTTTTTT	CASTKRENGELFF
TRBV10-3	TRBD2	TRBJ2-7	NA	TGTGCCATCAGCCCGGGACTAGCGGGCCACGAGCAGTACTTC	CAISPGLAGHEQYF
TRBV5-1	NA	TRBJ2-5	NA	TGCGCCAGCAGCTTGTCACGGACAAGAGAGACCCAGTACTTC	CASSLSRTRETQYF
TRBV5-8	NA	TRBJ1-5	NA	TGTGCCAGCAGCAGGAGGTTGGCAAGCAATCAGCCCCAGCATTTT	CASSRRLASNQPQHF
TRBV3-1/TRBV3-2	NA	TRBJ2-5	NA	TGTGCCAGCAGCCAAGCTGAACCGGGGAGGACCCAGTACTTC	CASSQAEPGRTQYF
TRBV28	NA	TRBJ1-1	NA	TGTGCCAGCAGTACGCCGGGGGCTCAGAACACTGAAGCTTTCTTT	CASSTPGAQNTEAFF
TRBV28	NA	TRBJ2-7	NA	TGTGCCAGCAGTTTAGGGACGGACGAGCAGTACTTC	CASSLGTDEQYF